This T cell receptor (beta chain) stems from a study of shared clonotypes between healthy human individuals. Whole-study results and caveats: Represented genetic and exposure-history diversity was restricted by having few donors.

Replicate PCRs for unsorted PBMC used roughly 320 ng DNA (approximately 30,000 T cell genomes). Profiling relied on immunoSEQ multiplex PCR, and the TCRdb table lists in-frame clones only, not all of them. The repertoire holds 400,000 to 600,000 clones, about 85% seen once, with approximately 13% in the top ten. Trimming at V came to 2 bases and at J to 7 bases, leaving 8 bases not matched to a gene. The length of the CDR3 is 14 residues. Looked up from germline, CDR1 is MDHEN and CDR2 is SYDVKM. Each sample came from a Caucasian adult donor living in Nashville, Tennessee. Genomic DNA for unsorted samples, which was extracted with the QIAamp DNA Blood Mini kit, came from approximately 90 million PBMCs. In regard to this clone: Its antigen is not identified.

The J gene is TRBJ2-7, the V gene TRBV28, with TRBD1 identical over 7 bases. The specimen was PBMCs. The sequence was collected from a middle-aged woman in good health. Some clones in this sample may be carry-over from other donors' samples. The CDR3 DNA reads TGTGCCAGCAGTTTACGCCGGGACAGTTCAGAGCAGTACTTC. Protein: CASSLRRDSSEQYF.